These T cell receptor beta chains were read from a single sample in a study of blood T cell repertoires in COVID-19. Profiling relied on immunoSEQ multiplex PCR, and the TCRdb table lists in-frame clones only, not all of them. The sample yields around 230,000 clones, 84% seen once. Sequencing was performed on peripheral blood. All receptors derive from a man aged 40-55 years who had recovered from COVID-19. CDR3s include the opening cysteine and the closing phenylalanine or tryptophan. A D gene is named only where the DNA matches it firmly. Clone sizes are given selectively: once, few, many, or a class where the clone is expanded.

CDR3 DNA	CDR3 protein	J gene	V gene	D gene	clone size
TGCGCCAGCAGCTTGGGGACTATGCCAATCTACGAGCAGTACTTC	CASSLGTMPIYEQYF	TRBJ2-7	TRBV5-1	NA	NA
TGTGCCAGCTCCCCACGCTTGGGTAGCGGGAGATTCAATGAGCAGTTCTTC	CASSPRLGSGRFNEQFF	TRBJ2-1	TRBV18	TRBD2	NA
TGTGCCAGCAGCCAAGAATCGGAGTATGGCTACACCTTC	CASSQESEYGYTF	TRBJ1-2	TRBV3-1/TRBV3-2	NA	NA
TGTGCTAGTGGACCGGACAGCTATGGCTACACCTTC	CASGPDSYGYTF	TRBJ1-2	TRBV12-5	NA	NA
TGTGCCAGCAGCCTTAGACAGTCCGGGGAGCTGTTTTTT	CASSLRQSGELFF	TRBJ2-2	TRBV3-1/TRBV3-2	NA	NA
TGTGCCAGCAGCGCCTCTGGCGGACTCGCAGATACGCAGTATTTT	CASSASGGLADTQYF	TRBJ2-3	TRBV28	NA	NA
TGCGCCAGCAGCCAAGAATTTGTAGGGAGTAATGAAAAACTGTTTTTT	CASSQEFVGSNEKLFF	TRBJ1-4	TRBV4-3	NA	NA
TGCAGCGCCGCGCCGGGACACACGCAAGAGACCCAGTACTTC	CSAAPGHTQETQYF	TRBJ2-5	TRBV29-1	NA	NA
TGTGCCAGCAGTATAGCTAATGAAAAACTGTTTTTT	CASSIANEKLFF	TRBJ1-4	TRBV2	NA	NA
TGTGCCTGGGGGGCTGGGCAGGGGGAAGGCGAGCAGTACTTC	CAWGAGQGEGEQYF	TRBJ2-7	TRBV30	TRBD1	few
TGTGCCAGCAGCTTAGAAGCTACAGGGAACTATGGCTACACCTTC	CASSLEATGNYGYTF	TRBJ1-2	TRBV7-2	NA	NA
TGTGCCAGCCGCGGGGAAGATTATGGCTACACCTTC	CASRGEDYGYTF	TRBJ1-2	TRBV2	NA	NA
TGTGCCAGCAGCCCTCGACAGGGTTTGGCAGAGACCCAGTACTTC	CASSPRQGLAETQYF	TRBJ2-5	TRBV9	TRBD1	NA
TGCGCCAGCGCCCCTGGGGGGGCAGATACGCAGTATTTT	CASAPGGADTQYF	TRBJ2-3	TRBV5-1	TRBD2	NA
TGTGCCAGCAGTGAACTCCTGAGGGTTTCTGAAGCTTTCTTT	CASSELLRVSEAFF	TRBJ1-1	TRBV2	NA	NA
TGTGCCAGCAGCTTATCGGAGTGGAACACTGAAGCTTTCTTT	CASSLSEWNTEAFF	TRBJ1-1	TRBV11-2	NA	NA
TGTGCCAGCAGTTTACGGGGCACAGATACGCAGTATTTT	CASSLRGTDTQYF	TRBJ2-3	TRBV12-3/TRBV12-4	NA	few
TGTGCCAGCTCTCGGACAGGGGGCAACAATGAGCAGTTCTTC	CASSRTGGNNEQFF	TRBJ2-1	TRBV18	TRBD1	NA
TGTGCCAGCAGCGTAGCTAGCGGGAGGCAACAAGAGACCCAGTACTTC	CASSVASGRQQETQYF	TRBJ2-5	TRBV9	TRBD2	NA
TGTGCCAGCAGCCTGACAGGGACGGGTCAGCCCCAGCATTTT	CASSLTGTGQPQHF	TRBJ1-5	TRBV6-5	TRBD1	NA